This is a list of T cell receptor beta chains from one sample in a study of blood T cell repertoires in COVID-19. Repertoires were generated with immunoSEQ multiplex PCR, while TCRdb's copy carries only in-frame clones and drops some. The table includes about 74,000 clones, 90% detected once. What was sequenced was peripheral blood. These receptors came from a woman between 45 and 65 years old in a cohort sampled during active COVID-19. Both conserved end residues are part of each CDR3. The order of the fields is D gene, clone size, V gene, J gene, CDR3 DNA, CDR3 protein. D genes are given only for firm matches. Where a row states a size, it is once, few, many or the class of an expanded clone; other rows omit it.

.	once	TRBV21-1	TRBJ1-2	TGTGCCAGCAGCAATGGGGGCAGGGTGGGCTATGGCTACACCTTC	CASSNGGRVGYGYTF
TRBD2	.	TRBV7-9	TRBJ2-1	TGTGCCAGCAGCCCTAAGACTAGCACCCTCTCCTACAATGAGCAGTTCTTC	CASSPKTSTLSYNEQFF
.	.	TRBV4-1	TRBJ1-2	TGCGCCAGCAGCCAAGATGTAGCAGGGAGGGAGGGCTACACCTTC	CASSQDVAGREGYTF
.	.	TRBV6-1	TRBJ2-5	TGTGCCAGCAGTGATGGCGGAATACAAGAGACCCAGTACTTC	CASSDGGIQETQYF
.	.	TRBV27	TRBJ2-1	TGTGCCAGCAGTTTAAAAGCGGACTCCTCCTACAATGAGCAGTTCTTC	CASSLKADSSYNEQFF
.	.	TRBV10-3	TRBJ2-1	TGTGCCATCAGTGGGGGGGAGCGGAGCCTCGACAATGAGCAGTTCTTC	CAISGGERSLDNEQFF
TRBD2	.	TRBV11-2	TRBJ2-1	TGTGCCAGCAGCCCAGTTGGCGGGAGGTACGGTGGGCAGTTCTTC	CASSPVGGRYGGQFF
.	.	TRBV28	TRBJ2-3	TGTGCCAGCGGGAGGCAGTACACAGATACGCAGTATTTT	CASGRQYTDTQYF
.	.	TRBV18	TRBJ2-7	TGTGCCAGCTCACCGGGGGGAGCGGACTACGAGCAGTACTTC	CASSPGGADYEQYF
.	.	TRBV27	TRBJ1-5	TGTGCCACCTACCTCAGGCAGCCCCAGCATTTT	CATYLRQPQHF
.	.	TRBV2	TRBJ2-5	TGTGCCATCGTCAAGCGAGAAGAGCCGGAGACCCAGTACTTC	CAIVKREEPETQYF
.	.	TRBV24-1	TRBJ2-3	TGTGCCACCAGTGATTTGCAGGTTCCCGCGGGGCAGTATTTT	CATSDLQVPAGQYF
TRBD1	.	TRBV28	TRBJ2-3	TGTGCCAGCCCCCCGCGGGGCGACAGGGGATCCACAGATACGCAGTATTTT	CASPPRGDRGSTDTQYF
TRBD2	few	TRBV5-1	TRBJ2-7	TGCGCCAGCAGCTCAGGGACTAGGATAGGTCGGAGCTCCTACGAGCAGTACTTC	CASSSGTRIGRSSYEQYF
.	.	TRBV28	TRBJ2-1	TGTGCCAGCAGCCAGGCAAATGAGCAGTTCTTC	CASSQANEQFF
TRBD2	.	TRBV7-6	TRBJ2-7	TGTGCCAGCAGCTTAGAGGCTAGCGGGAGATTAGGATACGAGCAGTACTTC	CASSLEASGRLGYEQYF
.	.	TRBV6-5	TRBJ1-2	TGTGCCCGATCTTTCCCCAGGGCGCACTTTTATGGCTACACCTTC	CARSFPRAHFYGYTF
TRBD1	few	TRBV9	TRBJ2-2	TGTGCCAGCAGCACAACAGGGGGTGACGGGGAGCTGTTTTTT	CASSTTGGDGELFF
.	.	TRBV5-6	TRBJ2-5	TGTGCCAGCAGAAAGCTTGGAGAGACCCAGTACTTC	CASRKLGETQYF
.	.	TRBV11-2	TRBJ1-1	TGTGCCAGCAGCCCACAGGGTGACACTGAAGCTTTCTTT	CASSPQGDTEAFF
TRBD1	once	TRBV27	TRBJ1-2	TGTGCCAGCAGTCGCATTTCAGGGGGCGCGTATGGCTACACCTTC	CASSRISGGAYGYTF
TRBD2	.	TRBV9	TRBJ2-1	TGTGCCAGCAGCGTAGGCGGGAGACAAAACAATGAGCAGTTCTTC	CASSVGGRQNNEQFF
.	.	TRBV4-1	TRBJ2-7	TGCGCCAGCAGCATAGGGACTGCGGAATTGTACGAGCAGTACTTC	CASSIGTAELYEQYF
TRBD1	.	TRBV28	TRBJ1-2	TGTGCCAGCGAAACAGGGGGGGCTAACTATGGCTACACCTTC	CASETGGANYGYTF
.	.	TRBV7-9	TRBJ1-6	TGTGCCAGCAAACAAACAGGAGATAATTCACCCCTCCACTTT	CASKQTGDNSPLHF
TRBD1	.	TRBV5-8	TRBJ2-3	TGTGCCAGCAGCTTGGCAAGGGACAGCAACACAGATACGCAGTATTTT	CASSLARDSNTDTQYF
TRBD2	.	TRBV28	TRBJ2-5	TGTGCCAGCAGTCCCCAGGGGGCTAGCGGGAGGGAGACCCAGTACTTC	CASSPQGASGRETQYF
TRBD2	.	TRBV5-8	TRBJ2-5	TGTGCCAGCAGCCCAGCGGGAGGTCTCCAAGAGACCCAGTACTTC	CASSPAGGLQETQYF
TRBD1	.	TRBV7-9	TRBJ1-1	TGTGCCAGCAGCCCGGGACAGTCCTACACTGAAGCTTTCTTT	CASSPGQSYTEAFF
.	.	TRBV5-8	TRBJ1-2	TGTGCCAGCAAGGAAGGGGGAAGAGAGGCTGGCTACACCTTC	CASKEGGREAGYTF
.	.	TRBV19	TRBJ2-2	TGTGCCAGTAGTATAGATTTTGCGGGAAGAACCGGGGAGCTGTTTTTT	CASSIDFAGRTGELFF
.	.	TRBV6-5	TRBJ2-7	TGTGCCAGCAGGGGGGGGAGGACAGCAGGCGAGCAGTACTTC	CASRGGRTAGEQYF
.	.	TRBV29-1	TRBJ2-3	TGCAGCGTTGAAGGAGGGAGAGCCCCAGATACGCAGTATTTT	CSVEGGRAPDTQYF
.	.	TRBV7-9	TRBJ1-1	TGTGCCAGCAGCTTATTGGGGTTGGGAGGAAACACTGAAGCTTTCTTT	CASSLLGLGGNTEAFF
.	.	TRBV4-1	TRBJ2-2	TGCGCCAGCAGCCTTAGAAACCTCCCGAACACCGGGGAGCTGTTTTTT	CASSLRNLPNTGELFF
.	.	TRBV15	TRBJ2-7	TGTGCCACCAGCAGAGGGGCAGTAGGCAGTGGAAACGAGCAGTACTTC	CATSRGAVGSGNEQYF
.	once	TRBV18	TRBJ1-4	TGTGCCAGTAACAGGGCAAGATTCGAAAAACTGTTTTTT	CASNRARFEKLFF
.	few	TRBV7-9	TRBJ1-1	TGTGCCAGCAGTCCTGAGGGCACTGAAGCTTTCTTT	CASSPEGTEAFF
.	once	TRBV5-1	TRBJ2-3	TGCGCCAGCAGCAGCGGACAGGGAGGGAGGATCACAGATACGCAGTATTTT	CASSSGQGGRITDTQYF
TRBD2	.	TRBV11-2	TRBJ2-3	TGTGCCAGCAGCGGAGGCGCTAGCGGGAGGGGAGATACGCAGTATTTT	CASSGGASGRGDTQYF
.	.	TRBV15	TRBJ1-6	TGTGCCACCAGCAGAGTGGGAGATAATTCACCCCTCCACTTT	CATSRVGDNSPLHF
TRBD1	.	TRBV5-1	TRBJ1-1	TGCGCCAGCAGCTCGGGACAGGGGAACACTGAAGCTTTCTTT	CASSSGQGNTEAFF